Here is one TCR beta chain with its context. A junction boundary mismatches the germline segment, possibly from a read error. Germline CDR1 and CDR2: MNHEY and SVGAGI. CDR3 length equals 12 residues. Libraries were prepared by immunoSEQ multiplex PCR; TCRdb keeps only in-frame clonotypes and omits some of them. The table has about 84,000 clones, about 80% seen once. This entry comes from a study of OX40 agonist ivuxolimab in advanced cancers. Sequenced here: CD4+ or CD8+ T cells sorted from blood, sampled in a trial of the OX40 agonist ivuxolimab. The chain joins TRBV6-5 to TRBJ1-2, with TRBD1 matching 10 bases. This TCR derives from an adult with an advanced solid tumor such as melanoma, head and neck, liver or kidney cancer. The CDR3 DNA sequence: TGTGCCCGCAGTTGGACAGGGGGTGGCTACACCTTC. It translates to CARSWTGGGYTF.